This TCR beta chain originates from a study of blood T cell repertoires in COVID-19 (TCRdb year 2020). Concerning the study at large: Collaborator samples came from the United States, Italy and Spain and covered acute and convalescent phases of COVID-19. The prospective study material was composed of cDNA or gDNA derived from T cells, B-cell-depleted T cells, or PBMCs. Deeply sampled blood TCRbeta repertoires from subjects exposed to, actively infected with, or recovered from COVID-19 were included in the dataset. A freely available public database, intended as a resource for researchers studying the immune response to SARS-CoV-2, is where the repertoires were released. The samples were drawn from two sources: the first 160 participants of the ongoing ImmuneRACE study, and over 1,000 subjects contributed by 6 global collaborators. A de-identified subject ID, COVID-19 status, age in years and sex were almost always included in the sample metadata. HLA class I and class II types, where available, came from metadata supplied by the sample provider rather than from assay-based typing.

TCRbeta CDR3 regions were amplified from genomic DNA by means of the immunoSEQ Assay, a bias-controlled multiplex PCR. The authors' analysis ran thus. The number of nucleated cells in each sample was estimated from the amplification of reference gene primers within the assay. To quantify the absolute abundance of each unique TCRbeta CDR3 rearrangement, sequence reads were collapsed and filtered. For each sample, productive Simpson clonality was calculated as the square root of Simpson's diversity index over productive rearrangements. This is the immuneACCESS table as TCRdb keeps it, with only in-frame sequences that have V and J called. A part of the clones is gone; compared with another copy, unresolved V genes explain less than half, and the rest is unexplained. V and J calls and clone size are copied from that table; D and trimming were computed from the DNA. Here the sample has around 72,000 clones; about 84% occur a single time. 1.5% to 2% of the sample is in the top ten clones.

Trimmed from V: 2 bases; trimmed from J: 5 bases; junction bases lacking a gene match: 1. The CDR3 runs 15 amino acids, cysteine and phenylalanine included. Of the read, only the CDR3 DNA is kept; its 45 bases are in frame from base 1. CDR1 and CDR2 were assigned from the germline V gene as MNHNS and SASEGT. As concerns this clone: No cognate antigen has been identified for it. Within one base of it there is no much larger clone, and no base qualities were kept.

The study at large found these results: How much clinical and demographic metadata was included differed by source and by participant, and the metadata was provided uncurated.

Collaborating institutions collected whole blood in K2EDTA tubes following their own protocols. Collaborator samples were shipped for TCRbeta analysis as frozen whole blood, isolated PBMCs, or DNA extracted from either sample type. The chain is encoded by TRBV6-1 joined to TRBJ2-1, and TRBD2 aligns with 12 junction nucleotides. Material: peripheral blood. The sequence was collected from a woman in her fifties or sixties with acute or convalescent COVID-19. Read as DNA, the sequence is TGTGCCAGCAGTGAATGGACTAGCGGGGACAATGAGCAGTTCTTC. Translated, this is CASSEWTSGDNEQFF.